This TCR beta chain was found in a study of T cells after yellow fever vaccination. In the study overall: SMART-Seq v4 Ultra Low Input prepared the low-cell-number fractions.

Germline CDR1 and CDR2: SGHRS and YFSETQ. The CDR3 totals 18 residues. After removal of 2 bases from V and 4 bases from J, the junction contained 11 bases not matched to a gene. Findings and caveats of the study: Although the secondary response was weaker, it peaked faster, at day 5 versus 15. Most clones from primary vaccination were detected again post-booster (about 95% CD4, around 90% CD8).

In this sample, this clonotype turned up a few times. As yet, its antigen is unknown. UMIs and a universal primer site were added when TCR cDNA was made by 5'RACE template switching. TCRdb fed the 5' RACE reads into MiXCR, producing one record per CDR3 protein. Of 450,000 to 600,000 distinct CDR3 sequences listed, about 13% were seen once; the top ten hold over 12%. The source was PBMCs, collected on the day of the yellow fever booster vaccination. The chain is built from TRBV5-1 and TRBJ2-1, with 11 nucleotides matching TRBD2. This sequence originates from a man aged 25 to 40 who received the YFV17D yellow fever vaccine. CDR3 sequence: CASSFPASGTSGYNEQFF. The CDR3 DNA is TGCGCCAGCAGCTTCCCAGCGAGTGGGACTAGCGGTTACAATGAGCAGTTCTTC.